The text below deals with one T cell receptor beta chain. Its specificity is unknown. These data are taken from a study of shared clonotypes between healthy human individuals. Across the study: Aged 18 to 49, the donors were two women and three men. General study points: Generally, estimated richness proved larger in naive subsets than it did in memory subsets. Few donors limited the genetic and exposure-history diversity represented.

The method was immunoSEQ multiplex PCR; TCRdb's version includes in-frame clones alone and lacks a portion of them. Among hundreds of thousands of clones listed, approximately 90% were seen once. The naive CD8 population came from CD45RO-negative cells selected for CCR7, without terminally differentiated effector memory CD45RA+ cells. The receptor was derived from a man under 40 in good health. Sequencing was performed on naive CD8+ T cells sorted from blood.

CDR3 region: CASSDGTRFYNEQFF. The CDR3 DNA is TGTGCCAGCAGCGACGGCACTAGGTTCTACAATGAGCAGTTCTTC. The chain couples TRBV7-9 to TRBJ2-1; D perhaps matches TRBD2 (5 bases). V was pared by 5 bases and J by 3 bases, with 14 bases between. CDR1 and CDR2 (germline): SEHNR, FQNEAQ (reference sequence). The length of the CDR3 is 15 residues. The complete variable domain, with remaining parts taken from reference TRBV7-9 and TRBJ2-1, reads DTGVSQNPRHKITKRGQNVTFRCDPISEHNRLYWYRQTLGQGPEFLTYFQNEAQLEKSRLLSDRFSAERPKGSFSTLEIQRTEQGDSAMYLCASSDGTRFYNEQFFGPGTRLTVL.